The rows below give T cell receptor beta chains drawn from one sample of a study of shared clonotypes between healthy human individuals. This table comes from immunoSEQ multiplex PCR, and its TCRdb copy is limited to in-frame clones, with some not included. The sample has some 1.1 million clones, approximately 77% seen once. What was sequenced was memory CD4+ T cells from PBMCs. These receptors were obtained from a man younger than 35 in good health. Some clones in this sample may be carry-over from other donors' samples. Both conserved end residues are trimmed from each CDR3. The D gene is left open where the match is weak.

J gene: TRBJ2-7; CDR3 length: 12; D gene: .; V gene: TRBV6-5; CDR3 protein: ASSYHTGLYEQY
J gene: TRBJ2-7; CDR3 length: 12; D gene: TRBD2; V gene: TRBV6-1; CDR3 protein: ASDPGGADYEQY
J gene: TRBJ1-2; CDR3 length: 12; D gene: TRBD1; V gene: TRBV28; CDR3 protein: ASSSGTASDGYT
J gene: TRBJ1-2; CDR3 length: 11; D gene: .; V gene: TRBV9; CDR3 protein: ASSVGRDYGYT
J gene: TRBJ2-1; CDR3 length: 9; D gene: .; V gene: TRBV20-1; CDR3 protein: SAQPPVEQF
J gene: TRBJ2-3; CDR3 length: 13; D gene: TRBD2; V gene: TRBV6-6; CDR3 protein: ASSGLAGFMDTQY
J gene: TRBJ1-5; CDR3 length: 12; D gene: .; V gene: TRBV19; CDR3 protein: ASTWTVSNQPQH
J gene: TRBJ2-7; CDR3 length: 13; D gene: .; V gene: TRBV28; CDR3 protein: ATRAPRGATYEQY
J gene: TRBJ1-1; CDR3 length: 13; D gene: TRBD1; V gene: TRBV7-9; CDR3 protein: ASSPGQGSNTEAF
J gene: TRBJ1-2; CDR3 length: 13; D gene: TRBD1; V gene: TRBV6-4; CDR3 protein: ASSPLAGTGIGYT
J gene: TRBJ2-2; CDR3 length: 15; D gene: TRBD2; V gene: TRBV9; CDR3 protein: ASSVKSGLAGGGELF
J gene: TRBJ1-1; CDR3 length: 11; D gene: .; V gene: TRBV19; CDR3 protein: AAHGSKDTEAF
J gene: TRBJ2-5; CDR3 length: 10; D gene: TRBD2; V gene: TRBV11-3; CDR3 protein: ASSRGEGTQY
J gene: TRBJ2-3; CDR3 length: 11; D gene: .; V gene: TRBV5-4; CDR3 protein: ASSSGSTDTQY
J gene: TRBJ2-5; CDR3 length: 13; D gene: TRBD2; V gene: TRBV28; CDR3 protein: ASSLWAGGQETQY
J gene: TRBJ2-2; CDR3 length: 10; D gene: .; V gene: TRBV11-3; CDR3 protein: ASSGRTGELF
J gene: TRBJ2-7; CDR3 length: 13; D gene: .; V gene: TRBV4-2; CDR3 protein: ASSQARQRGYEQY
J gene: TRBJ1-1; CDR3 length: 12; D gene: TRBD1; V gene: TRBV9; CDR3 protein: ASSLDRGNTEAF
J gene: TRBJ1-2; CDR3 length: 12; D gene: TRBD1; V gene: TRBV5-1; CDR3 protein: ASSLVTGNYGYT
J gene: TRBJ2-2; CDR3 length: 13; D gene: .; V gene: TRBV2; CDR3 protein: ASRLSGLNTGELF
J gene: TRBJ2-1; CDR3 length: 17; D gene: TRBD2; V gene: TRBV5-1; CDR3 protein: ASSFSGRPQFGRLNEQF
J gene: TRBJ1-2; CDR3 length: 10; D gene: .; V gene: TRBV11-2; CDR3 protein: ASRSRGFGYT
J gene: TRBJ1-1; CDR3 length: 15; D gene: TRBD1; V gene: TRBV29-1; CDR3 protein: SVIPYWTGGEYTEAF
J gene: TRBJ1-1; CDR3 length: 13; D gene: .; V gene: TRBV5-4; CDR3 protein: ASSPGGRERTEAF
J gene: TRBJ2-7; CDR3 length: 13; D gene: .; V gene: TRBV14; CDR3 protein: ASSQDWGNPYEQY
J gene: TRBJ2-1; CDR3 length: 18; D gene: TRBD2; V gene: TRBV28; CDR3 protein: ASRKPGGLAGGPLYNEQF
J gene: TRBJ2-7; CDR3 length: 12; D gene: TRBD1; V gene: TRBV5-4; CDR3 protein: ASSPQGGSYEQY
J gene: TRBJ1-5; CDR3 length: 14; D gene: .; V gene: TRBV5-6; CDR3 protein: ASSLTGTVSNQPQH
J gene: TRBJ2-3; CDR3 length: 14; D gene: .; V gene: TRBV7-9; CDR3 protein: ASSLVVQWGTDTQY
J gene: TRBJ2-7; CDR3 length: 14; D gene: .; V gene: TRBV21-1; CDR3 protein: ASSTGGAHLEIEQY
J gene: TRBJ2-1; CDR3 length: 12; D gene: TRBD1; V gene: TRBV29-1; CDR3 protein: SVLDRGVYNEQF
J gene: TRBJ2-5; CDR3 length: 14; D gene: .; V gene: TRBV5-1; CDR3 protein: ASSYRTGSVQETQY
J gene: TRBJ2-7; CDR3 length: 10; D gene: TRBD1; V gene: TRBV5-6; CDR3 protein: ASSTGQYGQY
J gene: TRBJ1-1; CDR3 length: 13; D gene: TRBD1; V gene: TRBV18; CDR3 protein: ASSSGQITPGEAF
J gene: TRBJ2-2; CDR3 length: 11; D gene: .; V gene: TRBV6-6; CDR3 protein: ASTRTDTGELF
J gene: TRBJ2-7; CDR3 length: 15; D gene: .; V gene: TRBV7-3; CDR3 protein: ASSPGGIRDSSYEQY
J gene: TRBJ2-2; CDR3 length: 11; D gene: .; V gene: TRBV9; CDR3 protein: ASSTENTGELF
J gene: TRBJ2-1; CDR3 length: 14; D gene: TRBD1; V gene: TRBV19; CDR3 protein: ASSSILGTGGNEQF
J gene: TRBJ2-3; CDR3 length: 12; D gene: .; V gene: TRBV7-2; CDR3 protein: ASSLALGTDTQY
J gene: TRBJ2-7; CDR3 length: 13; D gene: .; V gene: TRBV6-6; CDR3 protein: ASKPPRGHYYEQY
J gene: TRBJ2-3; CDR3 length: 10; D gene: .; V gene: TRBV5-1; CDR3 protein: ASRDNEDTQY
J gene: TRBJ1-1; CDR3 length: 12; D gene: .; V gene: TRBV28; CDR3 protein: ASSPPRGPTEAF
J gene: TRBJ2-7; CDR3 length: 14; D gene: TRBD1; V gene: TRBV6-1; CDR3 protein: ASSEALGTGAHEQY
J gene: TRBJ1-4; CDR3 length: 12; D gene: .; V gene: TRBV18; CDR3 protein: ASSPGATNEKLF
J gene: TRBJ2-3; CDR3 length: 15; D gene: .; V gene: TRBV5-1; CDR3 protein: ASSSGPGKRGTDTQY
J gene: TRBJ2-4; CDR3 length: 12; D gene: .; V gene: TRBV11-3; CDR3 protein: ASSFGGAKNIQY
J gene: TRBJ1-5; CDR3 length: 11; D gene: .; V gene: TRBV5-1; CDR3 protein: ASSLIWGQPQH
J gene: TRBJ2-7; CDR3 length: 10; D gene: .; V gene: TRBV10-1; CDR3 protein: ASLGGFYEQY
J gene: TRBJ1-2; CDR3 length: 11; D gene: .; V gene: TRBV4-3; CDR3 protein: ASSQAGNYGYT
J gene: TRBJ2-4; CDR3 length: 10; D gene: .; V gene: TRBV7-3; CDR3 protein: ASSSAKNIQY
J gene: TRBJ2-7; CDR3 length: 13; D gene: .; V gene: TRBV27; CDR3 protein: ASRTDRDNSYEQY
J gene: TRBJ1-1; CDR3 length: 11; D gene: .; V gene: TRBV11-2; CDR3 protein: ASSSQGNTEAF
J gene: TRBJ2-3; CDR3 length: 13; D gene: .; V gene: TRBV7-2; CDR3 protein: ASSFLNRGADTQY
J gene: TRBJ1-2; CDR3 length: 11; D gene: .; V gene: TRBV5-6; CDR3 protein: ASSLMVNYGYT
J gene: TRBJ1-1; CDR3 length: 11; D gene: .; V gene: TRBV6-1; CDR3 protein: ASSVYRDTEAF
J gene: TRBJ2-2; CDR3 length: 12; D gene: .; V gene: TRBV2; CDR3 protein: ASKDIWNTGELF
J gene: TRBJ2-1; CDR3 length: 13; D gene: .; V gene: TRBV6-1; CDR3 protein: ASSDAGQGHNEQF
J gene: TRBJ2-3; CDR3 length: 13; D gene: .; V gene: TRBV11-2; CDR3 protein: ASSPVGRFTDTQY
J gene: TRBJ2-5; CDR3 length: 13; D gene: .; V gene: TRBV7-8; CDR3 protein: ASSLGRALQETQY